The next 9 T cell receptor beta chains were all read from a single sample in a study of cytomegalovirus exposure and HLA in healthy donors. Researchers ran the PCR with 60 Vbeta and 13 Jbeta primers. The data were produced by immunoSEQ multiplex PCR, yet TCRdb's version contains in-frame clones alone and is incomplete. The data hold some 160,000 clones, with around 80% observed a single time. The sequenced sample consisted of PBMCs. The receptors originated from a male donor in good health and CMV-seronegative.

The J gene is TRBJ1-1, the V gene TRBV15; D is ambiguous. V lost 1 base and J lost 8, with 11 bases in between. Germline lookup yields CDR1 LNHNV and CDR2 YYDKDF (reference sequence). The CDR3 consists of 13 residues. The CDR3: CATSRGTTAEAFF. CDR3 bases: TGTGCCACCAGCAGAGGAACCACAGCCGAAGCTTTCTTT.

The chain links TRBV27 to TRBJ2-3, with 8 bases identical to TRBD1. After removal of 8 bases from V and 1 base from J, the junction contained 5 bases not matched to a gene. The CDR3 sequence is 14 residues long. Germline values: CDR1 MNHEY, CDR2 SMNVEV (reference sequence). As DNA, the CDR3 is TGTGCCAGCTCGAGACAGGGGCGCACAGATACGCAGTATTTT. Its translation: CASSRQGRTDTQYF.

The gene calls are TRBV19 and TRBJ1-4; D possibly corresponds to TRBD1 (6 bases). Trimming removed 6 bases from V and 7 bases from J, with 15 bases in between. Germline lookup yields CDR1 LNHDA and CDR2 SQIVND (reference sequence). The CDR3 is made up of 14 amino acids. Here the CDR3 DNA reads TGTGCCAGTAGGTCGACAGGAGAGGGTGAAAAACTGTTTTTT. Amino acids: CASRSTGEGEKLFF.

This chain joins TRBV30 and TRBJ1-2, with 7 bases that match TRBD1. J was trimmed by 4 bases and V by 2 bases; bases with no gene match: 1. CDR1 is GTSNPN, CDR2 SVGIG, per germline (reference sequence). This CDR3 has 12 amino acids. For the CDR3, the DNA is TGTGCCTGGAGTACAGGGGCCTATGGCTACACCTTC. This encodes CAWSTGAYGYTF.

A single count supports this clone. V usage is TRBV2 and J usage is TRBJ1-4, with D unclear. Germline loops: CDR1 SNHLY, CDR2 FYNNEI. V lost 7 bases to trimming and J lost 3 bases, with 9 bases between them. The CDR3 is made up of 13 amino acids. CDR3 sequence (DNA): TGTGCCAGCATAAGTGGGCCTAATGAAAAACTGTTTTTT. It translates to CASISGPNEKLFF.

The V gene is TRBV30, the J gene TRBJ1-6, with no clear D. Germline assignment: CDR1 GTSNPN and CDR2 SVGIG (reference sequence). This CDR3 contains 14 residues. Trimming took off 0 bases at V and 10 bases at J, with 13 bases between the two ends. The CDR3 region has the DNA TGTGCCTGGAGTGTTCGACCTGGAGGATCACCCCTCCACTTT. Translation: CAWSVRPGGSPLHF.

The J gene is TRBJ1-5, the V gene TRBV2; possibly TRBD1 for D (5 bases). V was pared by 2 bases and J by 1 base, with 9 bases between. CDR1 and CDR2 from the germline V gene are SNHLY and FYNNEI. The CDR3 covers 15 residues. DNA for the CDR3: TGTGCCAGCAGTGAAATGGGGCCCAGCAATCAGCCCCAGCATTTT. Translated: CASSEMGPSNQPQHF.

This sequence joins TRBV5-4 and TRBJ1-2; 9 nucleotides agree with TRBD1. The V gene's germline CDR1 is SGHNT and CDR2 YYREEE (reference sequence). CDR3 length: 12 residues. Trimming removed 5 bases from V and 5 bases from J; junction bases left unmatched: 1. CDR3 bases: TGTGCCAGCAGTGGACAGGGGTATGGCTACACCTTC. Translation gives CASSGQGYGYTF.

This clone was counted a few times. The chain joins TRBV6-1 to TRBJ2-5; 9 bases are shared with TRBD1. The CDR3 runs to 14 residues. From germline, CDR1 is MNHNS and CDR2 SASEGT. J lost 7 bases, V lost 5 bases, and 8 bases had no gene match. The CDR3 DNA reads as TGTGCCAGCAGTTATACGGGACAGGGCAGGACCCAGTACTTC. Translated, it gives CASSYTGQGRTQYF.